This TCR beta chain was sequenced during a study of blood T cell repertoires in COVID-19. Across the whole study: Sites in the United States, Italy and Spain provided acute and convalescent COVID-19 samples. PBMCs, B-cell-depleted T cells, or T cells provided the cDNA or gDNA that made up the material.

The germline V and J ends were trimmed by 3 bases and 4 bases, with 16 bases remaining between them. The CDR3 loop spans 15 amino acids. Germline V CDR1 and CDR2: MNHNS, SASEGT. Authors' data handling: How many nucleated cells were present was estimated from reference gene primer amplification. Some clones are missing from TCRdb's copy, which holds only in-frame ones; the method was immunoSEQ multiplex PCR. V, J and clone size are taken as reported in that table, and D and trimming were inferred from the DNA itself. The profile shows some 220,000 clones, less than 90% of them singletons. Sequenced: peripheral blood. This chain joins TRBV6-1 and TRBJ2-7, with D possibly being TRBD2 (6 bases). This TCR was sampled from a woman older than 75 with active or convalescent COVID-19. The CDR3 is CASSDESLGGYEQYF. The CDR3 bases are TGTGCCAGCAGTGATGAATCGTTGGGGGGATACGAGCAGTACTTC.